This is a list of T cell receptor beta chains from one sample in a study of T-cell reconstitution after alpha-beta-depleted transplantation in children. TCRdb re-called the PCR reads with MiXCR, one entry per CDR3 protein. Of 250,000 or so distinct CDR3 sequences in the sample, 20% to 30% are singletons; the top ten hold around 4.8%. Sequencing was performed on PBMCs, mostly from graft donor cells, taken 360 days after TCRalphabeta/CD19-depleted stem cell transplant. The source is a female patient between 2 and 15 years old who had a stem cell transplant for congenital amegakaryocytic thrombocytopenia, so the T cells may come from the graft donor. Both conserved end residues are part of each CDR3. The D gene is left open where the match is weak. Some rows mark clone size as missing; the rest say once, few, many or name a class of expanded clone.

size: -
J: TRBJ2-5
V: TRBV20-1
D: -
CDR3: CSATETGKTQYF
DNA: TGCAGTGCTACCGAGACGGGGAAGACCCAGTACTTC

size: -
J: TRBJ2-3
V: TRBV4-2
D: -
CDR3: CASSQGGSDTQYF
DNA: TGTGCCAGCAGCCAAGGGGGGTCAGATACGCAGTATTTT

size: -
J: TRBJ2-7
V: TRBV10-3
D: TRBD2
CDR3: CAISSGTSGGKVYEQYF
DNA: TGTGCCATCAGCTCGGGGACTAGCGGGGGGAAAGTCTACGAGCAGTACTTC

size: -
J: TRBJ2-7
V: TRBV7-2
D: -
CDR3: CASSLARGTYEQYF
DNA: TGTGCCAGCAGCTTAGCGAGGGGTACCTACGAGCAGTACTTC

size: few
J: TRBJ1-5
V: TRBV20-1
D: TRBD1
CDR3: CSATKTGAGNQPQHF
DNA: TGCAGTGCTACGAAAACAGGGGCGGGCAATCAGCCCCAGCATTTT

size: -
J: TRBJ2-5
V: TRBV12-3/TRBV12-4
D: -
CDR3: CASSFGAKGETQYF
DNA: TGTGCCAGCAGTTTTGGGGCCAAGGGAGAGACCCAGTACTTC

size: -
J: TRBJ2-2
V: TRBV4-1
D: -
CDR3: CASSHPRGENTGELFF
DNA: TGCGCCAGCAGCCACCCCAGGGGGGAAAACACCGGGGAGCTGTTTTTT

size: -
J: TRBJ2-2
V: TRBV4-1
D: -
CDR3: CASSPTPQANTGELFF
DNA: TGCGCCAGCAGCCCGACACCCCAGGCGAACACCGGGGAGCTGTTTTTT

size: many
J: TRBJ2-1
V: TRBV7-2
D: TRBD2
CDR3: CASSLAGTTSANEQFF
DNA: TGTGCCAGCAGCTTAGCAGGGACTACAAGTGCCAATGAGCAGTTCTTC

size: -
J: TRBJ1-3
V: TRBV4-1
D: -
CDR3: CASSLLTAISGNTIYF
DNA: TGCGCCAGCAGCCTACTGACAGCCATCTCTGGAAACACCATATATTTT

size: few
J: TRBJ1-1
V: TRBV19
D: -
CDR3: CASSSRWTEAFF
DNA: TGTGCCAGTAGTTCTAGGTGGACTGAAGCTTTCTTT

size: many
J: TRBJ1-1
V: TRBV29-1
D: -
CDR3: CSVDQVVGTEAFF
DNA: TGCAGCGTTGACCAGGTCGTGGGGACTGAAGCTTTCTTT

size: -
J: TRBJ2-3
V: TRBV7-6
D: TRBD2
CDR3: CASSYAVLAGGTDTQYF
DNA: TGTGCCAGCAGCTATGCCGTATTAGCGGGGGGAACAGATACGCAGTATTTT

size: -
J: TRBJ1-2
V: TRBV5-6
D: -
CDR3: CASSLLSSIYGYTF
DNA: TGTGCCAGCAGCTTGTTGAGCAGTATCTATGGCTACACCTTC

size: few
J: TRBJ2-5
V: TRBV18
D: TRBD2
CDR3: CASSQTSGQETQYF
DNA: TGTGCCAGCTCACAAACTAGCGGCCAAGAGACCCAGTACTTC

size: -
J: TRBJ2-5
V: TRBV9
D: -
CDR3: CASNKGLAAQETQYF
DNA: TGTGCCAGCAACAAAGGCCTCGCGGCCCAAGAGACCCAGTACTTC

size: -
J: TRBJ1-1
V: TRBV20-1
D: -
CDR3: CSADGPEGSEAFF
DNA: TGCAGTGCGGACGGACCGGAGGGCTCTGAAGCTTTCTTT

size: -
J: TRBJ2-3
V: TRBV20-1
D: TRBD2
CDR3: CSARDLASGTLQGPTQYF
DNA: TGCAGTGCTAGAGATTTAGCTAGCGGGACCCTTCAAGGCCCTACGCAGTATTTT

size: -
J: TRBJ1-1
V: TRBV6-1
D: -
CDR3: CASRIDTMNTEAFF
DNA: TGTGCCAGCAGAATTGACACCATGAACACTGAAGCTTTCTTT

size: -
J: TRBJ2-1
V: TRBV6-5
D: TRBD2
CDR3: CASSYSYITSGRAFDEQFF
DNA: TGTGCCAGCAGTTACTCATATATTACTAGCGGGAGGGCTTTTGATGAGCAGTTCTTC

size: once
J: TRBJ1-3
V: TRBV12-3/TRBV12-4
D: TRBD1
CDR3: CASSASGGRGNTIYF
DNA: TGTGCCAGCAGCGCTTCAGGGGGCCGCGGAAACACCATATATTTT

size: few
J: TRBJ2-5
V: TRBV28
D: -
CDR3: CASSPYFETQYF
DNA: TGTGCCAGCAGTCCCTATTTCGAGACCCAGTACTTC

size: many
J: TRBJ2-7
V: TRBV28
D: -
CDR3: CASTGERRREQYF
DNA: TGTGCCAGCACTGGGGAGAGGCGGCGGGAGCAGTACTTC

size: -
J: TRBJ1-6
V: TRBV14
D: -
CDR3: CASSTRQFSPLHF
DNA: TGTGCCAGCAGCACCCGACAGTTTTCACCCCTCCACTTT

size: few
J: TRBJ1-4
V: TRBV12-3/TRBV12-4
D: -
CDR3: CASLGQSRDGKLFF
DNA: TGTGCCAGCCTTGGACAGAGTCGGGACGGGAAACTGTTTTTT

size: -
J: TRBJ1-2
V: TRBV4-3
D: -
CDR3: CASSQDMEYGYTF
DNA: TGCGCCAGCAGCCAAGACATGGAGTATGGCTACACCTTC

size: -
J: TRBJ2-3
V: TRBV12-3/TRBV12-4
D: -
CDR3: CASSKGRGVDTQYF
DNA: TGTGCCAGCAGTAAAGGGCGGGGTGTAGATACGCAGTATTTT

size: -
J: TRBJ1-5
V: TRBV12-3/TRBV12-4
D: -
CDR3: CASSTGQQPQHF
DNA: TGTGCCAGCAGCACAGGACAGCAGCCCCAGCATTTT

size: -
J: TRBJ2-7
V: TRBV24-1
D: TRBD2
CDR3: CATSDASVGTSLDEQYF
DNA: TGTGCCACCAGTGATGCTTCTGTCGGGACTAGCCTAGACGAGCAGTACTTC

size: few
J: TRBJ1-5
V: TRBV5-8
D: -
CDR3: CASSLYQPQHF
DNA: TGTGCCAGCAGCCTTTATCAGCCCCAGCATTTT

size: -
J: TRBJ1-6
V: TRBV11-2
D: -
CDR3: CASSGAGEGSPLHF
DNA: TGTGCCAGCAGCGGGGCAGGGGAAGGTTCACCCCTCCACTTT

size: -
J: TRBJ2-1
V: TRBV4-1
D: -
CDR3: CASSQVSGTEQFF
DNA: TGCGCCAGCAGCCAAGTTTCCGGCACTGAGCAGTTCTTC